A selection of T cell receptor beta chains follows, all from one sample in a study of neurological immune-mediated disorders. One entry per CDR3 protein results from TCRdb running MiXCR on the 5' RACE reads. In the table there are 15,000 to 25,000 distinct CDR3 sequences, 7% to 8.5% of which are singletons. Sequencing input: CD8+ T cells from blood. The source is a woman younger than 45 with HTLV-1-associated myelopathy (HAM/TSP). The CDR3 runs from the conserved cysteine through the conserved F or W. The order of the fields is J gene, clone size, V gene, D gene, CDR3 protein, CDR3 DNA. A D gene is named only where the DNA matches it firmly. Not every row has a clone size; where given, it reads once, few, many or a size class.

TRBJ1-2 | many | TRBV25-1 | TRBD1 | CASSTTDRVSFGYTF | TGTGCCAGCAGTACTACGGACAGGGTTTCTTTTGGCTACACCTTC
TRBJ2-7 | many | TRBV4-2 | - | CASSHALGYEQYF | TGTGCCAGCAGCCATGCCCTGGGCTACGAGCAGTACTTC
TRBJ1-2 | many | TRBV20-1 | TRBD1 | CSARGDREVNYGYTF | TGCAGTGCTAGGGGGGACAGGGAAGTTAACTATGGCTACACCTTC
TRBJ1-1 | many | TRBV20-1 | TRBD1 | CSVPNPQGVRGNTEAFF | TGCAGTGTCCCCAACCCCCAGGGGGTGAGGGGGAACACTGAAGCTTTCTTT
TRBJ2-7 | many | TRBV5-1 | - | CASSWDPGDVDEQYF | TGCGCCAGCAGCTGGGACCCGGGGGATGTGGACGAGCAGTACTTC
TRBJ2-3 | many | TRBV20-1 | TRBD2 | CSASDGGGPDTQYF | TGCAGTGCTAGCGACGGGGGGGGACCAGATACGCAGTATTTT
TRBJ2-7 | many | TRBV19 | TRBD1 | CASSIYRGQSYEQYF | TGTGCCAGTAGTATATACCGGGGACAGTCCTACGAGCAGTACTTC
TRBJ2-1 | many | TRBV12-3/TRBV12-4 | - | CASSSPGVQFF | TGTGCCAGCAGTTCCCCCGGTGTACAGTTCTTC
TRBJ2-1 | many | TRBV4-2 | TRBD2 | CASSPGLSGGHNEQFF | TGTGCCAGCAGCCCCGGGCTTAGCGGGGGTCACAATGAGCAGTTCTTC
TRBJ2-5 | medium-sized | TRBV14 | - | CASSSLEEETQYF | TGTGCCAGCAGCTCGTTGGAGGAGGAGACCCAGTACTTC
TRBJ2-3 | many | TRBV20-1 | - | CSARPLGGPTDTQYF | TGCAGTGCACGACCCTTGGGGGGCCCCACAGATACGCAGTATTTT
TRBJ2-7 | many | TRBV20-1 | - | CSAREAGSNEQYF | TGCAGTGCTAGAGAGGCAGGGTCTAATGAGCAGTACTTC
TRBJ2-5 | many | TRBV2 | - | CASSEWVKGETQYF | TGTGCCAGCAGTGAATGGGTGAAGGGAGAGACCCAGTACTTC
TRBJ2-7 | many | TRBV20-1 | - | CSVTSRTGVYEQYF | TGCAGTGTTACAAGCAGAACTGGGGTCTACGAGCAGTACTTC
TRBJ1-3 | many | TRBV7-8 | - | CASSLVEGVGNTIYF | TGTGCCAGCAGCTTAGTGGAGGGAGTCGGAAACACCATATATTTT
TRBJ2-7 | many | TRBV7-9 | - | CASSLGYGGTFTYEQYF | TGTGCCAGCAGCTTAGGGTATGGGGGGACATTCACCTACGAGCAGTACTTC
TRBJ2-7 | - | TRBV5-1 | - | CASSTGHRISYEQYF | TGCGCCAGCAGCACGGGACACCGTATCTCCTACGAGCAGTACTTC
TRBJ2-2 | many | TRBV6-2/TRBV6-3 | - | CASLGNTGELFF | TGTGCCAGCTTGGGGAATACCGGGGAGCTGTTTTTT
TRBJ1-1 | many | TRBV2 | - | CASSEKPRANTEAFF | TGTGCCAGCAGTGAAAAGCCCAGGGCGAACACTGAAGCTTTCTTT
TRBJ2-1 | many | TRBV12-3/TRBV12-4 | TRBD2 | CASRASREGNEQFF | TGTGCCAGCAGAGCTTCCAGGGAGGGCAATGAGCAGTTCTTC
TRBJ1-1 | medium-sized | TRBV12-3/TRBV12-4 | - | CASSPQYRETEAFF | TGTGCCAGCAGTCCCCAATATAGGGAAACTGAAGCTTTCTTT
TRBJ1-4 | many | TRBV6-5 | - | CASSYSAATNEKLFF | TGTGCCAGCAGTTACTCGGCAGCAACTAATGAAAAACTGTTTTTT
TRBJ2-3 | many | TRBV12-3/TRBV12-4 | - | CASGSNTQYF | TGTGCCAGCGGTTCTAATACGCAGTATTTT
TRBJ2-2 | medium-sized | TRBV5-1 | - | CASSLVYGGDTGELFF | TGCGCCAGCAGCTTGGTGTACGGGGGCGACACCGGGGAGCTGTTTTTT
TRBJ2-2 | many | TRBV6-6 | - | CASSPFTTGNTGELFF | TGTGCCAGCAGTCCTTTTACGACAGGGAACACCGGGGAGCTGTTTTTT
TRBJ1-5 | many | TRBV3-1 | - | CASSQDGGTNQPQHF | TGTGCCAGCAGCCAAGATGGGGGGACCAATCAGCCCCAGCATTTT
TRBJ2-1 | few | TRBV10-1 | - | CASSGGPGDYYNEQFF | TGCGCCAGCAGTGGGGGCCCGGGCGACTACTACAATGAGCAGTTCTTC
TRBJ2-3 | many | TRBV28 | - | CASSLGRDTQYF | TGTGCCAGCAGCTTAGGGCGGGATACGCAGTATTTT
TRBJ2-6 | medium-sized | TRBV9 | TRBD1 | CASSGTGGEGGANVLTF | TGTGCCAGCAGCGGGACAGGGGGCGAAGGAGGGGCCAACGTCCTGACTTTC
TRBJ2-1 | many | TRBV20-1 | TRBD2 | CSARAPTSGGAYEQFF | TGCAGTGCGAGGGCCCCCACTAGCGGGGGGGCGTATGAGCAGTTCTTC
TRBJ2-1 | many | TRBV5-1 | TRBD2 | CASSLETSGGAKGSYNEQFF | TGCGCCAGCAGCTTGGAGACTAGCGGGGGGGCCAAGGGGTCCTACAATGAGCAGTTCTTC
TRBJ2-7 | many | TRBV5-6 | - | CASSSQGRTYEQYF | TGTGCCAGCAGCTCACAGGGCAGGACCTACGAGCAGTACTTC
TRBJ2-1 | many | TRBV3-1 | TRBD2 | CASSPRSSGAYTYNEQFF | TGTGCCAGCAGCCCACGTTCTAGCGGGGCTTATACTTACAATGAGCAGTTCTTC
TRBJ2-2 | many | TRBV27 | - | CASSLTVNTGELFF | TGTGCCAGCAGTCTAACAGTGAACACCGGGGAGCTGTTTTTT
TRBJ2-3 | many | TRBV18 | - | CASTTTGRVIDTQYF | TGTGCCAGCACTACCACGGGTCGGGTTATAGATACGCAGTATTTT
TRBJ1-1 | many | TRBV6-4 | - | CASSASGFDTEAFF | TGTGCCAGCAGTGCGTCAGGTTTCGACACTGAAGCTTTCTTT
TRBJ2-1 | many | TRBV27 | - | CASSLQGYNEQFF | TGTGCCAGCAGTCTACAGGGTTACAATGAGCAGTTCTTC
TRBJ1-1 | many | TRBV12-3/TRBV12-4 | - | CASSFPGHRSRPEAFF | TGTGCCAGCAGTTTCCCGGGACATAGATCGAGGCCAGAAGCTTTCTTT
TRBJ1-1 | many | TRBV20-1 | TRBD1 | CSARSGTGDEAFF | TGCAGTGCTAGATCAGGGACAGGGGATGAAGCTTTCTTT
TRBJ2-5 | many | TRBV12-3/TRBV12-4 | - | CASRDNRGGETQYF | TGTGCCAGCAGGGATAACAGGGGAGGAGAGACCCAGTACTTC
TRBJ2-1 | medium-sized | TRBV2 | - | CASNDYNEQFF | TGTGCCAGCAACGACTACAATGAGCAGTTCTTC
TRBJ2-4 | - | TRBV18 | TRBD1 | CASSPSSGTEKNIQYF | TGTGCCAGCTCACCTTCTTCCGGGACAGAAAAAAACATTCAGTACTTC
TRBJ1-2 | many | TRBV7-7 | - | CASTRGAGCTGYTF | TGTGCCAGCACCCGGGGGGCAGGGTGTACTGGCTACACCTTC
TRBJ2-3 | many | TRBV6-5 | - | CASSPSWGTDTQYF | TGTGCCAGCAGTCCCTCGTGGGGCACAGATACGCAGTATTTT
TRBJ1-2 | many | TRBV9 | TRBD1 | CASSPRTGVRLFGYTF | TGTGCCAGCAGCCCCAGGACAGGGGTCCGGCTCTTTGGCTACACCTTC
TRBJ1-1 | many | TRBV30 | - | CAWSVVQDTEAFF | TGTGCCTGGAGTGTCGTACAGGACACTGAAGCTTTCTTT